Following are 8 T cell receptor beta chains from one sample sequenced in a study of graft-versus-host responses after intestinal transplantation. Data came from immunoSEQ multiplex PCR; TCRdb stores just in-frame clones and leaves some out. The sample has about 43,000 clones, approximately 94% seen once; the top ten hold about 1.6%. This sample comprised PBMCs, obtained 330 to 350 days after intestinal transplant. These receptors originate from a human patient who received an intestinal transplant, so some T cells may come from the graft donor.

Only one count was recorded for this clone. The V gene is TRBV10-3, the J gene TRBJ1-1, with 8 bases aligning to TRBD1. The CDR3 consists of 13 residues. The V gene's germline CDR1 is ENHRY and CDR2 SYGVKD. The V gene end was trimmed by 10 bases and the J gene end by 0 bases; junction bases not matched to a gene: 4. This CDR3 reads CATRDRMNTEAFF. As DNA, the CDR3 is TGTGCCACCCGGGACAGGATGAACACTGAAGCTTTCTTT.

This clone was recorded only once. The J gene is TRBJ1-2, the V gene TRBV10-3, with 8 positions matching TRBD1. The ends lost 7 bases at V and 5 bases at J; junction bases unmatched: 15. The V gene's germline CDR1 is ENHRY and CDR2 SYGVKD. The CDR3 loop spans 16 amino acids. Here the CDR3 DNA reads TGTGCCATCAAGCCCGAGCAGGGGGCGCCGGTTTATGGCTACACCTTC. Its protein is CAIKPEQGAPVYGYTF.

This sequence joins TRBV5-4 and TRBJ1-2; 7 positions match TRBD1. The CDR3 totals 15 residues. V lost 2 bases and J lost 3; bases outside the gene matches: 7. CDR1 and CDR2 (germline): SGHNT, YYREEE (reference sequence). The CDR3 reads CASSLREGADYGYTF. CDR3 DNA sequence: TGTGCCAGCAGCTTACGGGAGGGGGCGGACTATGGCTACACCTTC.

The gene calls are TRBV11-2 and TRBJ2-3; D is unresolved. The V end lost 1 base, the J end lost 0 bases, and 11 bases lay between the germline ends. The CDR3 is 16 residues long. Germline loops: CDR1 SGHAT, CDR2 FQNNGV. In nucleotides, the CDR3 is TGTGCCAGCAGCTTAGGGTCTATATCGAGCACAGATACGCAGTATTTT. Translation: CASSLGSISSTDTQYF.

The chain combines TRBV5-5 with TRBJ2-3; D may be TRBD1 or TRBD2 (5 bases each). CDR1 and CDR2 from the germline V gene are SGHKS and YYEKEE (reference sequence). The CDR3 extends over 14 amino acids. The V and J ends lost 5 bases and 0 bases respectively, with 10 bases between them. The CDR3 DNA follows: TGTGCCAGCAGATACCGGGACAGCACAGATACGCAGTATTTT. Translated, it gives CASRYRDSTDTQYF.

The chain combines TRBV7-9 with TRBJ2-5; D is perhaps TRBD2 (5 bases). V lost 7 bases, J lost 4 bases, and 13 bases lay in between. This CDR3 is 13 amino acids long. CDR1 and CDR2 from the germline V gene are SEHNR and FQNEAQ (reference sequence). The DNA of the CDR3 is TGTGCCAGCACCCCGGGAAGGGTAGAGACCCAGTACTTC. It specifies CASTPGRVETQYF.

This sequence joins TRBV11-2 and TRBJ1-2; D might be TRBD1 (6 bases). Deletions cut 5 bases from V and 4 bases from J, with 17 bases between. CDR3 length equals 15 residues. Germline loops: CDR1 SGHAT, CDR2 FQNNGV. CDR3 region: CASSPRTAGGYGYTF. In DNA, the CDR3 is TGTGCCAGCAGCCCAAGGACAGCGGGGGGCTATGGCTACACCTTC.

This clone was detected only once. The chain has TRBV5-6 and TRBJ2-7; D remains ambiguous. The CDR3 covers 14 residues. Germline V gene data show CDR1 as SGHDT and CDR2 as YYEEEE. Trimming cost V 1 base and J 7 bases, with 15 bases left between them. The DNA for the CDR3 is TGTGCCAGCAGCTTGAAGGGAACAGCCGCGGAGCAGTACTTC. It translates to CASSLKGTAAEQYF.